These 8 T cell receptor beta chains share one sample of origin, sequenced in a study of T cells after yellow fever vaccination. TCRdb redid the calling of the 5' RACE reads with MiXCR, one entry per CDR3 protein. The sample lists about 53,000 distinct CDR3 sequences; around 6.2% were seen once. The source material was PBMCs, either bulk or a sorted T-cell subset (CD4+, CD8+, memory, or dextramer-sorted; not recorded which), sampled on the day of the yellow fever booster vaccination. The receptors stem from a young man who received the YFV17D yellow fever vaccine.

This clonotype was found many times. J is TRBJ2-7 and V is TRBV7-6; 7 positions agree with TRBD1. Germline V gene lookup returns CDR1 SGHVS and CDR2 FNYEAQ. J was trimmed by 5 bases and V by 1 base; bases with no gene match: 5. The CDR3 is 14 amino acids. The CDR3 protein is CASSLEGAPNEQYV. The CDR3 DNA follows: TGTGCCAGCAGCTTAGAGGGGGCGCCGAACGAGCAGTACGTC.

This clonotype was observed many times. The chain recombines TRBV6-5 with TRBJ2-1, with D tentatively TRBD2 (5 bases). With 0 bases removed from V and 9 bases from J, the gap between germline ends came to 9 bases. The germline CDR1 and CDR2 sequences are MNHEY and SVGAGI. The CDR3 loop spans 13 amino acids. The CDR3 DNA is TGTGCCAGCAGTTACTCACTAGTAAGTGAGCAGTTCTTC. This sequence encodes CASSYSLVSEQFF.

The V gene is TRBV4-3, the J gene TRBJ2-1, with a tentative D call TRBD1 (6 bases). Germline loops: CDR1 LGHNA, CDR2 YSLEER. Deletions cut 4 bases from V and 7 bases from J, with 14 bases between. The length of the CDR3 is 14 residues. The CDR3 region is CASSPSHRENEQFF. Here the CDR3 DNA reads TGCGCCAGCAGCCCCAGCCACAGGGAAAATGAGCAGTTCTTC.

This clonotype has a count of ten or more. The V gene is TRBV5-1, the J gene TRBJ1-1; 8 positions match TRBD1. The CDR3 has 12 residues. Trimming cost V 6 bases and J 6 bases; bases outside gene matches: 4. Germline CDR1 and CDR2: SGHRS and YFSETQ. The CDR3, as DNA: TGCGCCAGCATGTCGACAGGGGCTGAAGCTTTCTTT. Translated: CASMSTGAEAFF.

This chain links TRBV7-6 with TRBJ1-1; tentative D call: TRBD1 (5 bases). Germline values: CDR1 SGHVS, CDR2 FNYEAQ. V was pared by 1 base and J by 5 bases, with 17 bases between. The length of the CDR3 is 16 residues. CDR3: CASSLVLGGDGTEAFF. The DNA for the CDR3 is TGTGCCAGCAGCTTAGTCTTGGGGGGGGATGGTACTGAAGCTTTCTTT.

For the CDR3, the DNA is TGCGCCAGCCGCACGATCGGAGGTCGGCAAGAGACCCAGTACTTC. Translation: CASRTIGGRQETQYF. The chain couples TRBV5-1 to TRBJ2-5; possibly TRBD2 for D (5 bases). The V end was cut by 7 bases, the J end by 2 bases, with 18 bases between. The germline V gene has CDR1 SGHRS and CDR2 YFSETQ. This CDR3 is 15 amino acids long.

The table lists this clonotype with a few counts. J is TRBJ2-1 and V is TRBV28; D possibly uses TRBD1 or TRBD2 (5 bases each). Germline lookup yields CDR1 MDHEN and CDR2 SYDVKM. V was cut by 1 base and J by 7 bases, with 17 bases left in between. This CDR3 is 16 amino acids long. CDR3 region: CASSLYRGAAKNEQFF. CDR3 nucleotides: TGTGCCAGCAGTTTATATAGAGGGGCGGCTAAAAATGAGCAGTTCTTC.

V usage is TRBV9 and J usage is TRBJ2-1; 7 bases line up with TRBD1. This CDR3 has 14 amino acids. The J segment lost 6 bases and the V segment lost 3 bases, leaving 6 bases of the junction unmatched. Germline lookup yields CDR1 SGDLS and CDR2 YYNGEE. The CDR3 protein is CASSGATGFNEQFF. CDR3 coding DNA: TGTGCCAGCAGCGGGGCGACAGGGTTCAATGAGCAGTTCTTC.